Sequencing of this T cell receptor (beta chain) was carried out in a study of shared clonotypes between healthy human individuals. Only in-frame clones appear in the TCRdb table, and some are missing; sequencing was by immunoSEQ multiplex PCR. Counted here are millions of clones, just over 90% occurring once; the ten biggest clones make up roughly 0.36%. Germline CDR1 and CDR2: MDHEN and SYDVKM. This CDR3 has 13 amino acids. The V end was cut by 5 bases, the J end by 4 bases, with 11 bases between. This clone was seen a handful of times. The clonotype comes from a man aged 18 to 35 in good health. Some clones in this sample may be carry-over from other donors' samples. The specimen was naive CD4+ T cells from PBMCs. Subset: CD45RA+ positively selected. The chain carries TRBV28 and TRBJ1-1, with D perhaps matching TRBD1 (6 bases). CDR3 amino acids: CASSATGLTEAFF. The CDR3 DNA follows: TGTGCCAGCAGTGCCACAGGGCTCACTGAAGCTTTCTTT.